This T cell receptor beta chain was documented in a study of blood T cell repertoires in COVID-19. Per the germline V gene, CDR1 is MNHNY and CDR2 is SVGAGI (reference sequence). The V end lost 8 bases, the J end lost 0 bases, and 14 bases lay between the germline ends. There are 15 residues in the CDR3. In the authors' methods: Researchers report that nucleated cell counts were estimated from reference gene primer amplification. Sequencing was performed with immunoSEQ multiplex PCR; in TCRdb, only in-frame clones are kept and a portion is missing. The DNA gave D and trimming, while V, J and clone size come from that table. Among roughly 200,000 clones, 80% to 85% were seen once, and the ten largest hold around a sixth.

The chain carries TRBV6-6 and TRBJ2-1; D is perhaps TRBD2 (6 bases). The sequence derives from a woman of 80 years or more with active or convalescent COVID-19. Sequenced: peripheral blood. The CDR3 nucleotides read TGTGCCAGCTTTGAGGCGGGAAGCTCCTACAATGAGCAGTTCTTC. This translates into CASFEAGSSYNEQFF.